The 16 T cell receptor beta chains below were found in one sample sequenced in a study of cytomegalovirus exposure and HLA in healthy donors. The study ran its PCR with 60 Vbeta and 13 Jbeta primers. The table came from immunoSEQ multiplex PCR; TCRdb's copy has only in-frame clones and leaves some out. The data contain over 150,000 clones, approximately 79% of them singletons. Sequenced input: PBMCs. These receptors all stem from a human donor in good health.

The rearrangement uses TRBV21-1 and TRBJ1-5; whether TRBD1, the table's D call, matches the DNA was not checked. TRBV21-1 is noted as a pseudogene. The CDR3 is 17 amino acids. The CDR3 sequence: CASSKKRTARVNQPQHF. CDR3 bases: TGTGCCAGCAGCAAAAAGCGGACAGCCAGGGTCAATCAGCCCCAGCATTTT.

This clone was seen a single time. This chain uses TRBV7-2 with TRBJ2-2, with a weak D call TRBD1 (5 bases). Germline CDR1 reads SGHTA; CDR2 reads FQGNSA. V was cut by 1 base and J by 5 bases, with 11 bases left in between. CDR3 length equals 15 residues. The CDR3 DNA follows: TGTGCCAGCAGCTTAGAGGTTGGGGCGACCGGGGAGCTGTTTTTT. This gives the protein CASSLEVGATGELFF.

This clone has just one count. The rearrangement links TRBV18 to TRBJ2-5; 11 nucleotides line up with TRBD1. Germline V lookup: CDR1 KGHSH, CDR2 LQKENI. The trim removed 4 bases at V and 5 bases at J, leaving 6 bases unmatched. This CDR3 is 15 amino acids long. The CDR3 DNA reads TGTGCCAGCTCACGGGAGGACAGGGGGCCGGAGACCCAGTACTTC. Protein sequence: CASSREDRGPETQYF.

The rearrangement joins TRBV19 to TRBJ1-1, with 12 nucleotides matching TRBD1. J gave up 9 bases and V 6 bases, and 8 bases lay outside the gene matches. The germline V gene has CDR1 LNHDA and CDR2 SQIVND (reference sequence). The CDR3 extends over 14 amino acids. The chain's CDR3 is CASRLQGQGAQAFF. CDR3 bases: TGTGCCAGTAGACTCCAGGGACAGGGGGCGCAAGCTTTCTTT.

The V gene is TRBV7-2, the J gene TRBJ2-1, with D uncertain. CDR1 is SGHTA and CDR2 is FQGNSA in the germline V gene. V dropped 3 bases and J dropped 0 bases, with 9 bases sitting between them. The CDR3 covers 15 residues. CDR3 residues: CASSFPPLSYNEQFF. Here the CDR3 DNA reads TGTGCCAGCAGCTTCCCCCCTCTCTCCTACAATGAGCAGTTCTTC. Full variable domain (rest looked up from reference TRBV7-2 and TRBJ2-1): GAGVSQSPSNKVTEKGKDVELRCDPISGHTALYWYRQSLGQGLEFLIYFQGNSAPDKSGLPSDRFSAERTGGSVSTLTIQRTQQEDSAVYLCASSFPPLSYNEQFFGPGTRLTVL.

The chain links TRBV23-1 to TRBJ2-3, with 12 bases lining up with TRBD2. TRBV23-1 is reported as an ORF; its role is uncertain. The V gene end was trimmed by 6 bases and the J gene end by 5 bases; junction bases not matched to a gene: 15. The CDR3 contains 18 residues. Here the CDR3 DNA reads TGCGCCAGCAGCCCCCTTGGCGTCCTAGCGGGGGGGTTAGATACGCAGTATTTT. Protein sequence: CASSPLGVLAGGLDTQYF.

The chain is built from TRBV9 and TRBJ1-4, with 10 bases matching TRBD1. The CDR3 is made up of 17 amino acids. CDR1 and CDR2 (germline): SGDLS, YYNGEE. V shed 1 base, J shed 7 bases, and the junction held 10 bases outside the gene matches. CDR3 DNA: TGTGCCAGCAGCGTATGTCTGGGACAGGGGCGACGTGAAAAACTGTTTTTT. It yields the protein CASSVCLGQGRREKLFF.

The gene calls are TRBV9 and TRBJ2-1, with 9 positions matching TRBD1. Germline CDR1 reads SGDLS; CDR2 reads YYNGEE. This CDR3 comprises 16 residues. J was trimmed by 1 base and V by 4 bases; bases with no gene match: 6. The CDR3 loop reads CASSPDRGLSYNEQFF. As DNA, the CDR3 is TGTGCCAGCAGCCCAGACAGGGGGTTATCCTACAATGAGCAGTTCTTC.

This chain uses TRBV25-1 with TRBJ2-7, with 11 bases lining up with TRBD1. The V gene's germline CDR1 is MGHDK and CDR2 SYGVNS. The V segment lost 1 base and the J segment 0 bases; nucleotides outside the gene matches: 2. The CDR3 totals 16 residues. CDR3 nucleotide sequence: TGTGCCAGCAGTGAATCGGGACAGGGGGGCTCCTACGAGCAGTACTTC. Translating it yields CASSESGQGGSYEQYF.

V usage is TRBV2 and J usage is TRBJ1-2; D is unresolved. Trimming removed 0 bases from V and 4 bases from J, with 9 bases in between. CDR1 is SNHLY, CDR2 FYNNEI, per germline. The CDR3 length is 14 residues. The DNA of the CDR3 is TGTGCCAGCAGTGAAGCGGCAGTCTTCTATGGCTACACCTTC. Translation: CASSEAAVFYGYTF.

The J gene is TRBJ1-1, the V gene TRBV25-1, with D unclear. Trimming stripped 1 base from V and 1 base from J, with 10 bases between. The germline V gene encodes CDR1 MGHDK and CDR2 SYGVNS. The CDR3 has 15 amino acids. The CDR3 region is CASSESALSNTEAFF. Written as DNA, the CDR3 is TGTGCCAGCAGTGAATCAGCGCTATCGAACACTGAAGCTTTCTTT.

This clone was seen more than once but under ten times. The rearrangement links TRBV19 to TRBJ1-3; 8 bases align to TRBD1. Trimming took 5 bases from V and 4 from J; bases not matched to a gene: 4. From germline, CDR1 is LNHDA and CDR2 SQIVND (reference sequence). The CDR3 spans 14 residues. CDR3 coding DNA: TGTGCCAGTAGTCCGACAGGGGTCGGAAACACCATATATTTT. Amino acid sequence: CASSPTGVGNTIYF.

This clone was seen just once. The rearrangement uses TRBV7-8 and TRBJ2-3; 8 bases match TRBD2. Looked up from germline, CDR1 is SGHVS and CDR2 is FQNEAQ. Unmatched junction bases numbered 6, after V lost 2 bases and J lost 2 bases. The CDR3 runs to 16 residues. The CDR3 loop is CASSLYHGGDTDTQYF. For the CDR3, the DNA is TGTGCCAGCAGCTTATATCACGGGGGGGACACAGATACGCAGTATTTT.

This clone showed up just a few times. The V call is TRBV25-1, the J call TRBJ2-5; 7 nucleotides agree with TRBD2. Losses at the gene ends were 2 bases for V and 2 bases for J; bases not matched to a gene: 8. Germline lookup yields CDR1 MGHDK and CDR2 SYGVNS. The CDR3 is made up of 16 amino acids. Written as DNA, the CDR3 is TGTGCCAGCAGTGAAAGGTTGGGGACTACGCAAGAGACCCAGTACTTC. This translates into CASSERLGTTQETQYF.

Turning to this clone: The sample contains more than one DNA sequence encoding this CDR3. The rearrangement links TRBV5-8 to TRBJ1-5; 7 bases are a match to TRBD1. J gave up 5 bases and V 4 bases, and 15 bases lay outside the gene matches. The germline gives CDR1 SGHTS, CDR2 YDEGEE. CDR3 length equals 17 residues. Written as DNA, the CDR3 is TGTGCCAGCAGCCTATCTACCGGGACAGTCGTGTATCAGCCCCAGCATTTT. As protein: CASSLSTGTVVYQPQHF.

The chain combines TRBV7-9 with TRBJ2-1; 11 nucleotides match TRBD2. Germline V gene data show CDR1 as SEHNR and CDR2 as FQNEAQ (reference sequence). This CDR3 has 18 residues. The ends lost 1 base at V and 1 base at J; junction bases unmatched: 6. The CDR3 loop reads CASSLGGLAGGSYNEQFF. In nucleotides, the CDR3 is TGTGCCAGCAGCTTAGGTGGACTAGCGGGTGGTTCCTACAATGAGCAGTTCTTC. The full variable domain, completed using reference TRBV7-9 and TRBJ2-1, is DTGVSQNPRHKITKRGQNVTFRCDPISEHNRLYWYRQTLGQGPEFLTYFQNEAQLEKSRLLSDRFSAERPKGSFSTLEIQRTEQGDSAMYLCASSLGGLAGGSYNEQFFGPGTRLTVL.